The clone carrying this T cell receptor beta chain was detected ten times or more. The antigen is undetermined. The sample is drawn from a study of T-cell reconstitution after alpha-beta-depleted transplantation in children. Overall study findings and caveats: Several hundred rapidly expanded clones from non-depleted graft cells reportedly supplied alpha-beta T cells about two months post-transplant.

V dropped 6 bases and J dropped 0; count of bases not matched to a gene: 3. The germline V gene has CDR1 SGHRS and CDR2 YFSETQ. The CDR3 consists of 13 residues. Using unique molecular identifiers, the investigators prepared the TCRbeta library. TCRdb reprocessed the PCR reads with MiXCR, giving one entry per CDR3 protein. The sample holds around 100,000 distinct CDR3 sequences, 10% seen once. The clonotype comes from a boy aged 2 to 9 with acute lymphoblastic leukemia, due to receive a stem cell transplant. V gene TRBV5-1 combines with J gene TRBJ2-7; 7 positions match TRBD1. The sequenced sample was PBMCs, obtained before TCRalphabeta/CD19-depleted stem cell transplant. CDR3 sequence (DNA): TGCGCCAGCACGGGACAGAGCTCCTACGAGCAGTACTTC. This translates into CASTGQSSYEQYF.